The clone carrying this T cell receptor beta chain was seen more than once but under ten times. In germline, CDR1 is MNHEY, CDR2 SMNVEV (reference sequence). The CDR3 has 13 residues. With 5 bases removed from V and 3 bases from J, the gap between germline ends came to 9 bases. These data belong to a study of T cells after yellow fever vaccination. TCRdb called the 5' RACE reads again in MiXCR, with one record for every CDR3 protein. The table records approximately 160,000 distinct CDR3 sequences, 6.2% of them present only once. The chain links TRBV27 to TRBJ2-3; no reliable D call. Here the sequenced sample was CD4+ T cells sorted from PBMCs, taken on the day of the first yellow fever vaccination. The source of this sequence is a man younger than 30 who received the YFV17D yellow fever vaccine. DNA for the CDR3: TGTGCCAGCAGTCCCCATACAACAGATACGCAGTATTTT. Amino acid sequence: CASSPHTTDTQYF.